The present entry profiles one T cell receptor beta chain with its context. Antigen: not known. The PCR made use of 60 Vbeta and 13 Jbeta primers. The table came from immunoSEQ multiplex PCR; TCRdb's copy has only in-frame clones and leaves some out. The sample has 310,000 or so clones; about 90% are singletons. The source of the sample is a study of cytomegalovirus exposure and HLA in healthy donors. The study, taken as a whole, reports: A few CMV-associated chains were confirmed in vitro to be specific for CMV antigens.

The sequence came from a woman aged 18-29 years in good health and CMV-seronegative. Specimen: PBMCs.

The CDR3 region is CASRDPGREAFF. In nucleotides, the CDR3 is TGTGCCAGCCGGGACCCCGGGAGGGAAGCTTTCTTT. The chain carries TRBV6-1 and TRBJ1-1; D is possibly TRBD1 (5 bases). V lost 8 bases to trimming and J lost 8 bases, with 15 bases between them. The CDR3 contains 12 residues. CDR1 is MNHNS, CDR2 SASEGT, per germline.